What follows are 25 T cell receptor beta chains derived from one specimen sequenced in a study of blood T cell repertoires in COVID-19. TCRdb's table, derived via immunoSEQ multiplex PCR, lists solely in-frame clones and lacks some. The sample yields 190,000 or so clones, roughly 81% seen once. The sequenced material came from peripheral blood. The origin of the receptors is a woman older than 75 with COVID-19, enrolled during active disease.

This clone has ten or more counts. The same CDR3 can be traced to other DNA sequences in this sample. V usage is TRBV4-1 and J usage is TRBJ2-7; 9 nucleotides match TRBD2. The germline V gene encodes CDR1 MGHRA and CDR2 YSYEKL. The CDR3 contains 16 residues. With V trimmed by 0 bases and J by 4 bases, 7 bases remained unmatched. CDR3 nucleotide sequence: TGCGCCAGCAGCCAAGATCTCCTAGCGGGAAGGTACGAGCAGTACTTC. Its translation: CASSQDLLAGRYEQYF.

This clone was detected a few times. V usage is TRBV5-1 and J usage is TRBJ1-5; a weak D match, TRBD1 (5 bases). Germline loops: CDR1 SGHRS, CDR2 YFSETQ. Trimming took 0 bases from V and 7 from J, leaving 17 bases between them. CDR3 length equals 16 residues. CDR3 region: CASSLGDRFQGQPQHF. CDR3 coding DNA: TGCGCCAGCAGCTTGGGCGACAGATTCCAAGGACAGCCCCAGCATTTT.

The rearrangement links TRBV2 to TRBJ1-1; 12 bases are a match to TRBD1. The ends lost 6 bases at V and 3 bases at J; junction bases unmatched: 11. This CDR3 has 17 residues. The germline gives CDR1 SNHLY, CDR2 FYNNEI. CDR3 in DNA: TGTGCCAGCAGGTACCGGGGACAGGGGGCGCGGGACACTGAAGCTTTCTTT. Protein: CASRYRGQGARDTEAFF.

The rearrangement uses TRBV20-1 and TRBJ2-7; D is unresolved. This CDR3 comprises 13 residues. Germline V gives CDR1 DFQATT, CDR2 SNEGSKA (reference sequence). V shed 3 bases and J shed 3 bases, with 12 bases lying between them. The DNA for the CDR3 is TGCAGTGCTAGTGAGACGCCGGGCTACGAGCAGTACTTC. Translated: CSASETPGYEQYF.

The CDR3 coding sequence is TGTGCCAGTAGTATCGGGACAGGAAACGAGCAGTACTTC. Protein: CASSIGTGNEQYF. The J gene is TRBJ2-7, the V gene TRBV19; TRBD1 aligns across 8 bases. The ends lost 3 bases at V and 5 bases at J; junction bases unmatched: 3. Germline assignment: CDR1 LNHDA and CDR2 SQIVND (reference sequence). CDR3 size: 13 residues.

The chain combines TRBV5-8 with TRBJ2-7, with D possibly TRBD2 on 5 matching bases. Trimming left V 4 bases short and J 1 base short, with 9 bases between. This CDR3 spans 13 amino acids. In germline, CDR1 is SGHTS, CDR2 YDEGEE. As DNA, the CDR3 is TGTGCCAGCAGCCGCGGGCGTTCCTACGAGCAGTACTTC. Protein: CASSRGRSYEQYF.

This clone was seen only once. The chain recombines TRBV9 with TRBJ1-4; D is ambiguous. V lost 0 bases, J lost 0 bases, and 9 bases lay in between. There are 16 residues in the CDR3. CDR1 and CDR2 (germline): SGDLS, YYNGEE. CDR3 sequence (DNA): TGTGCCAGCAGCGTAGGGGCAGCTACAACTAATGAAAAACTGTTTTTT. Its translation is CASSVGAATTNEKLFF.

V is TRBV24-1 and J is TRBJ2-3; perhaps TRBD1 as D (6 bases). V was trimmed by 1 base and J by 4 bases, leaving 14 bases between them. CDR3 size: 16 residues. CDR1 KGHDR and CDR2 SFDVKD come from the germline V gene. CDR3 nucleotide sequence: TGTGCCACCAGTGATTTCCAGGGGATCGGTGCAGATACGCAGTATTTT. As protein: CATSDFQGIGADTQYF.

This chain joins TRBV24-1 and TRBJ2-7; 8 nucleotides agree with TRBD2. After removal of 5 bases from V and 6 bases from J, the junction contained 5 bases not matched to a gene. The germline gives CDR1 KGHDR, CDR2 SFDVKD. There are 13 residues in the CDR3. In nucleotides, the CDR3 is TGTGCCACCAGTGTTGACGGGAGGGCCGAGCAGTACTTC. Its translation is CATSVDGRAEQYF.

This clone occurred once. The chain joins TRBV5-1 to TRBJ1-2; D remains unclear. This CDR3 region has 17 residues. Trimming pared 0 bases from V and 7 bases from J, leaving 22 bases between. CDR1 is SGHRS and CDR2 is YFSETQ in the germline V gene. CDR3 sequence (DNA): TGCGCCAGCAGCTTGGCCTTGTCAGACCTTCAGGCGGGTGGCTACACCTTC. The encoded protein is CASSLALSDLQAGGYTF.

The chain links TRBV2 to TRBJ2-2; 10 bases agree with TRBD2. The CDR3 sequence is 14 residues long. The V gene end was trimmed by 6 bases and the J gene end by 7 bases; junction bases not matched to a gene: 5. CDR1 and CDR2 (germline): SNHLY, FYNNEI. CDR3 nucleotides: TGTGCCAGCAGGTTACTAGCGGGGATCGGGGAGCTGTTTTTT. Translation: CASRLLAGIGELFF.

This clone was detected a few times. The CDR3: CAWSSVTITGEQYF. The CDR3 DNA is TGTGCCTGGAGTAGCGTCACGATCACGGGCGAGCAGTACTTC. This chain links TRBV30 with TRBJ2-7; D is unclear. Between the trimmed V and J ends, which lost 2 bases and 6 bases, there was a span of 17 bases. CDR1 is GTSNPN and CDR2 is SVGIG in the germline V gene (reference sequence). The CDR3 has 14 amino acids.

This chain links TRBV5-5 with TRBJ1-1, with TRBD1 matching 8 bases. CDR3 size: 13 residues. The germline gives CDR1 SGHKS, CDR2 YYEKEE (reference sequence). Trimming took 2 bases from V and 5 from J; bases not matched to a gene: 2. CDR3 in DNA: TGTGCCAGCAGCTTATGGACAGGGACTGAAGCTTTCTTT. Translated: CASSLWTGTEAFF.

The V and J genes are TRBV2 and TRBJ1-6, with D perhaps TRBD1 (6 bases). The CDR3 totals 15 residues. The V end lost 10 bases, the J end lost 5 bases, and 18 bases lay between the germline ends. Germline-derived CDR1 and CDR2 are SNHLY and FYNNEI. CDR3 sequence reads: CATRRGGFDNSPLHF. The CDR3 DNA sequence: TGTGCCACCAGGCGGGGGGGCTTCGATAATTCACCCCTCCACTTT.

This clone was detected only once. V usage is TRBV5-8 and J usage is TRBJ2-7; TRBD1 might be the D (6 bases). CDR3 length: 15 amino acids. Germline V gene data show CDR1 as SGHTS and CDR2 as YDEGEE. The V end was cut by 1 base, the J end by 2 bases, with 13 bases between. CDR3 coding DNA: TGTGCCAGCAGCTTGACGTGGCAGGGGACCTACGAGCAGTACTTC. It encodes CASSLTWQGTYEQYF.

The rearrangement uses TRBV4-2 and TRBJ1-3; D is unresolved. This CDR3 contains 15 residues. Germline CDR1 LGHNA, CDR2 YNFKEQ. The V gene lost 0 bases and the J gene lost 1 base, with 7 bases spanning the gap. The CDR3 nucleotides are TGTGCCAGCAGCCAAGATCCGGGGTCTGGAAACACCATATATTTT. Protein: CASSQDPGSGNTIYF.

This clone was recorded a few times. This chain connects TRBV7-2 to TRBJ2-2, with 9 bases aligning to TRBD1. Germline-derived CDR1 and CDR2 are SGHTA and FQGNSA. The CDR3 totals 14 residues. Trimming took 3 bases from V and 5 from J; bases not matched to a gene: 1. CDR3 nucleotides: TGTGCCAGCAGCTTGGACAGGGGTACCGGGGAGCTGTTTTTT. This codes for CASSLDRGTGELFF.

The chain uses TRBV19 and TRBJ1-5; D gene uncertain. The germline CDR1 and CDR2 sequences are LNHDA and SQIVND (reference sequence). The CDR3 runs 15 residues. V gave up 2 bases and J gave up 0 bases, with 8 bases separating them. CDR3: CASSIQANSNQPQHF. In DNA form, the CDR3 reads TGTGCCAGTAGTATACAGGCTAATAGCAATCAGCCCCAGCATTTT. Drawing the rest from reference TRBV19 and TRBJ1-5, the complete variable domain is DGGITQSPKYLFRKEGQNVTLSCEQNLNHDAMYWYRQDPGQGLRLIYYSQIVNDFQKGDIAEGYSVSREKKESFPLTVTSAQKNPTAFYLCASSIQANSNQPQHFGDGTRLSIL.

The chain combines TRBV7-2 with TRBJ2-1, with no clear D. Germline V gene lookup returns CDR1 SGHTA and CDR2 FQGNSA. CDR3 length: 14 amino acids. The germline V and J ends were trimmed by 10 bases and 0 bases, with 13 bases remaining between them. DNA of the CDR3: TGTGCCACCGGAGCTCCGGGCTCCTACAATGAGCAGTTCTTC. The encoded protein is CATGAPGSYNEQFF.

The V gene is TRBV2, the J gene TRBJ2-2; a possible D gene is TRBD1 (6 bases). The CDR3 extends over 15 amino acids. CDR1 SNHLY and CDR2 FYNNEI come from the germline V gene. V lost 6 bases and J lost 0, with 11 bases in between. The CDR3 bases are TGTGCCAGCAGCAGGGGTCCATCGAACACCGGGGAGCTGTTTTTT. Its protein is CASSRGPSNTGELFF.

The genes are TRBV6-1 and TRBJ2-3, with D maybe TRBD2 (5 bases). The germline V and J ends were trimmed by 2 bases and 0 bases, with 6 bases remaining between them. The CDR3 consists of 14 residues. In germline, CDR1 is MNHNS, CDR2 SASEGT. CDR3 protein: CASSERGSTDTQYF. In DNA form, the CDR3 reads TGTGCCAGCAGTGAACGGGGAAGCACAGATACGCAGTATTTT.

This sequence joins TRBV2 and TRBJ2-3; a weak D match, TRBD2 (6 bases). Trimming pared 8 bases from V and 6 bases from J, leaving 21 bases between. The length of the CDR3 is 15 residues. Per germline, CDR1 SNHLY and CDR2 FYNNEI. The CDR3 reads CASAELAPQGDTQYF. Here the CDR3 DNA reads TGTGCCAGCGCCGAACTAGCACCTCAAGGGGATACGCAGTATTTT.

The chain combines TRBV3-1 (or the pseudogene TRBV3-2) with TRBJ2-3; 11 bases are shared with TRBD2. The CDR3 consists of 17 residues. Germline V lookup: CDR1 LGHDT, CDR2 YNNKEL (reference sequence). With V trimmed by 3 bases and J by 3 bases, 8 bases remained unmatched. The CDR3: CASSHGRTSGPTDTQYF. The CDR3 nucleotides read TGTGCCAGCAGCCATGGCCGGACTAGCGGGCCGACAGATACGCAGTATTTT.

This chain joins TRBV18 and TRBJ1-1, with TRBD1 matching 8 bases. V lost 5 bases and J lost 3; bases outside the gene matches: 8. The germline gives CDR1 KGHSH, CDR2 LQKENI. This CDR3 is built from 15 residues. The CDR3 DNA is TGTGCCAGCTCAGTCAGGGGGCGCGGGGACACTGAAGCTTTCTTT. This translates into CASSVRGRGDTEAFF.

CDR3 amino acids: CASTPGQVNTGELFF. Written as DNA, the CDR3 is TGTGCCAGCACCCCGGGACAGGTGAACACCGGGGAGCTGTTTTTT. V is TRBV28 and J is TRBJ2-2; TRBD1 aligns across 8 bases. V dropped 7 bases and J dropped 1; count of bases not matched to a gene: 5. Germline values: CDR1 MDHEN, CDR2 SYDVKM. This CDR3 has 15 amino acids.